Included here is one T cell receptor beta chain sequence, with context. The antigen it binds to is not known. Per-base quality was not reported, and no clone a single base away is much larger than it. To isolate intraepithelial and lamina propria lymphocytes from graft specimens, dithiothreitol, EDTA incubations and collagenase D digestion were used. Bulk TCR-beta sequencing was performed on serial intestinal graft biopsy specimens collected as late as 600 days after transplant. The entry originates in a study of graft-versus-host responses after intestinal transplantation (dated by TCRdb to 2020 to 2022). With regard to the full study: Recipients received multivisceral, liver-intestinal, or isolated intestinal transplants. All recipients received anti-thymocyte globulin induction followed by maintenance tacrolimus and steroids for approximately 3 years. After intestinal transplantation, graft-versus-host and host-versus-graft alloreactive T cell clones were followed in the graft, circulation and bone marrow using bulk TCR-beta CDR3 sequencing. Alloreactive clones were identified by sequencing pre-transplant mixed lymphocyte reaction products and comparing them with unstimulated pre-transplant donor and recipient T cells. The cohort enrolled 24 intestinal transplant recipients including one retransplant, and a few patients lacking pretransplant specimens were excluded. Donor T cell macrochimerism was defined as a peak of at least 4% donor T cells among recipient peripheral blood mononuclear cells. Instead of going to the commercial service, samples from a few later patients were sequenced in-house on an Illumina MiSeq and processed with MiXCR.

The paper as a whole reports these results and caveats: GvH clones turned up in recipient bone marrow, with some appearing earlier in ileal mucosa or blood, a pattern consistent with an intestinal mucosal origin. Conclusions were limited by the relatively low number and heterogeneity of intestinal transplant patients. Peak levels of circulating GvH clones were associated with declines in HvG clones early after transplant. In patients with donor T cell macrochimerism, the allografts had high GvH to HvG T cell clonal ratios.

The CDR3 goes from the cysteine to the phenylalanine over 15 residues. The sequence is cut down to CDR3 DNA, 45 bases in frame from base 1. For CDR1 and CDR2, the germline V gene lists SGHTA and FQGNSA. Library prep was done by the immunoSEQ multiplex PCR assay. For most patients, genomic DNA was subjected to high-throughput TCR-beta CDR3 sequencing by Adaptive Biotechnologies. In the original analysis: TCR sequencing data were retrieved from Adaptive's ImmunoSEQ software for around 20 patients, whereas three other patients were processed with MiXCR and VDJtools. CDR3 nucleotide sequences shared by donor and recipient were removed because the origin of these sequences could not be assigned. At least 2-fold expansion over unstimulated cells and a minimum CFSE-low frequency of 0.002% (template counts) or 0.001% (read counts) were required for clones to be classified as alloreactive. Clones were considered mappable if detected in sequenced pre-transplant spleen, lymph node, or MLR CFSE-low populations of the donor or recipient. Cumulative frequency of alloreactive clones was calculated as a percentage of all sequences weighted by copy number. What TCRdb holds here is the immuneACCESS table cut down to in-frame rearrangements. Part of the clones is not present; checked against another copy, under half of the missing clones reflect an unresolved V gene, and the others are unexplained. V and J calls plus clone size are reproduced from that table; the DNA served to infer D and trimming. In all, the sample holds about 6,400 clones, and about four fifths of those were seen once. The ten largest clonotypes hold less than 8% of the sample.

The sample here was ileum tissue, taken 300 to 320 days after intestinal transplant. This clonotype originated in a human patient who received an intestinal transplant, so some T cells may come from the graft donor. Recombination connected TRBV7-2 to TRBJ2-5; tentative D gene TRBD2, with 6 bases matching. TRBJ2-7 matches the DNA end more closely, so the J call is doubtful. The DNA sequence follows: TGTGCCAGCAGTATAAGACGGGACTCGACCTACGAGCAGTACTTC. Its translation is CASSIRRDSTYEQYF.